Following are 20 T cell receptor beta chains from one sample sequenced in a study of shared clonotypes between healthy human individuals. Positively selected for CCR7, the CD45RO-negative cells used as naive CD8 cells excluded terminally differentiated effector memory CD45RA+ cells. Assay used: immunoSEQ multiplex PCR; TCRdb lists only in-frame clones, some missing. The sample records around 1,900,000 clones, around 93% being singletons. The sample comprised naive CD8+ T cells from PBMCs. The receptors derive from a young man in good health. Some clones in this sample may be carry-over from other donors' samples.

The rearrangement links TRBV9 to TRBJ1-2; perhaps TRBD1 as D (5 bases). The CDR3 is 15 residues long. The V gene lost 0 bases and the J gene lost 2 bases, with 11 bases spanning the gap. Germline assignment: CDR1 SGDLS and CDR2 YYNGEE. As DNA, the CDR3 is TGTGCCAGCAGCGTAGATCCGGCAGGGAACTATGGCTACACCTTC. Translation gives CASSVDPAGNYGYTF.

V is TRBV29-1 and J is TRBJ2-2; perhaps TRBD1 as D (6 bases). With 8 bases removed from V and 6 bases from J, the gap between germline ends came to 13 bases. The CDR3 sequence is 12 residues long. From germline, CDR1 is SQVTM and CDR2 ANQGSEA. The CDR3 is CSYYRESGELFF. The DNA of the CDR3 is TGCAGCTACTACAGGGAGTCCGGGGAGCTGTTTTTT.

This rearrangement joins TRBV28 to TRBJ2-5; 15 bases map to TRBD2. After removal of 5 bases from V and 4 bases from J, the junction contained 5 bases not matched to a gene. CDR3 length equals 16 residues. CDR1 and CDR2 from the germline V gene are MDHEN and SYDVKM. The CDR3 protein is CASSPRTSGRGETQYF. The CDR3 DNA reads as TGTGCCAGCAGTCCTCGGACTAGCGGGAGGGGAGAGACCCAGTACTTC. The full variable domain, in which reference TRBV28 and TRBJ2-5 provide the parts outside the CDR3, is DVKVTQSSRYLVKRTGEKVFLECVQDMDHENMFWYRQDPGLGLRLIYFSYDVKMKEKGDIPEGYSVSREKKERFSLILESASTNQTSMYLCASSPRTSGRGETQYFGPGTRLLVL.

The V call is TRBV9, the J call TRBJ2-3, with D uncertain. CDR3 length: 14 residues. Trimming shortened V by 2 bases and J by 2 bases, and 9 bases separated the two germline ends. Germline V lookup: CDR1 SGDLS, CDR2 YYNGEE. Written as DNA, the CDR3 is TGTGCCAGCAGCGTGGGTCCCTTCACAGATACGCAGTATTTT. It codes for CASSVGPFTDTQYF.

The CDR3 loop reads CASSYRGATYTEAFF. The CDR3 DNA sequence: TGTGCCAGCAGTTACAGGGGGGCGACGTACACTGAAGCTTTCTTT. This chain links TRBV6-5 with TRBJ1-1; D might be TRBD1 (6 bases). V dropped 2 bases and J dropped 3 bases, with 13 bases sitting between them. CDR3 length: 15 amino acids. Germline V gene lookup returns CDR1 MNHEY and CDR2 SVGAGI.

The DNA of the CDR3 is TGTGCCAGCAGTTCCCCGGGTGTAGCGGGAGTGGTCCCAGAGACCCAGTACTTC. It codes for CASSSPGVAGVVPETQYF. The J gene is TRBJ2-5, the V gene TRBV28, with 9 bases aligning to TRBD2. Unmatched junction bases numbered 16, after V lost 4 bases and J lost 4 bases. CDR1 MDHEN and CDR2 SYDVKM come from the germline V gene. The CDR3 extends over 18 amino acids.

This chain connects TRBV4-2 to TRBJ2-7; no firm D call. The V gene's germline CDR1 is LGHNA and CDR2 YNFKEQ. This CDR3 spans 14 amino acids. Trimming pared 0 bases from V and 0 bases from J, leaving 6 bases between. This CDR3 is CASSQDRFSYEQYF. The CDR3 DNA is TGTGCCAGCAGCCAAGATCGGTTCTCCTACGAGCAGTACTTC.

This clone was seen a single time. In DNA form, the CDR3 reads TGTGCCAGCAGTGGGCGCGGGTTTGGGCACTATGGCTACACCTTC. It yields the protein CASSGRGFGHYGYTF. The rearrangement joins TRBV27 to TRBJ1-2; D call uncertain. Germline CDR1 is MNHEY and CDR2 is SMNVEV (reference sequence). CDR3 length: 15 residues. The V end was cut by 5 bases, the J end by 3 bases, with 16 bases between.

A note on this clone: Other DNA sequences of this sample code for an identical CDR3. V gene TRBV27 combines with J gene TRBJ2-1; D call uncertain. V was cut by 5 bases and J by 3 bases, with 5 bases left in between. Per the germline V gene, CDR1 is MNHEY and CDR2 is SMNVEV (reference sequence). The CDR3 runs to 12 residues. CDR3 amino acids: CASSLDYNEQFF. In DNA, the CDR3 is TGTGCCAGCAGTCTCGACTACAATGAGCAGTTCTTC.

The V and J genes are TRBV19 and TRBJ2-3, with TRBD1 as a possible D gene (7 bases). Germline V gene sequence: CDR1 LNHDA, CDR2 SQIVND (reference sequence). The CDR3 runs 18 residues. Trimming took 3 bases from V and 1 from J, leaving 20 bases between them. In DNA, the CDR3 is TGTGCCAGTAGTATCCCGGTTATTGGCGGGACAGGCACAGATACGCAGTATTTT. Amino acids: CASSIPVIGGTGTDTQYF.

The chain links TRBV29-1 to TRBJ2-7, with D tentatively TRBD2 (5 bases). Germline V gene sequence: CDR1 SQVTM, CDR2 ANQGSEA. The V gene lost 4 bases and the J gene lost 0 bases, with 13 bases spanning the gap. CDR3 length equals 14 residues. The CDR3 DNA reads as TGCAGCGTTGCGGGGATGAGTAGCTCCTACGAGCAGTACTTC. This gives the protein CSVAGMSSSYEQYF.

Of note for this clone: In the same sample, other DNA sequences code for this CDR3. V usage is TRBV29-1 and J usage is TRBJ2-2; TRBD2 is a possible D gene (6 bases). In germline, CDR1 is SQVTM, CDR2 ANQGSEA. CDR3 length equals 13 residues. Trimming removed 6 bases from V and 1 base from J, with 9 bases in between. Here the CDR3 reads CSVLRGNTGELFF. The CDR3 nucleotides are TGCAGCGTATTGCGGGGGAACACCGGGGAGCTGTTTTTT.

The chain employs TRBV4-3 and TRBJ1-2; D is undetermined. Germline loops: CDR1 LGHNA, CDR2 YSLEER. This CDR3 is 17 amino acids long. The V gene lost 1 base and the J gene lost 1 base, with 16 bases spanning the gap. The CDR3 sequence: CASSQAGFREINYGYTF. CDR3 nucleotides: TGCGCCAGCAGCCAAGCAGGTTTTAGGGAAATTAACTATGGCTACACCTTC.

J is TRBJ2-1 and V is TRBV9; D is perhaps TRBD1 (7 bases). Germline loops: CDR1 SGDLS, CDR2 YYNGEE. The germline V and J ends were trimmed by 3 bases and 7 bases, with 14 bases remaining between them. The CDR3 runs to 14 residues. The CDR3 loop is CASSAWDSGNEQFF. CDR3 DNA: TGTGCCAGCAGCGCCTGGGACAGCGGGAATGAGCAGTTCTTC. Full variable domain (missing parts from reference TRBV9 and TRBJ2-1): DSGVTQTPKHLITATGQRVTLRCSPRSGDLSVYWYQQSLDQGLQFLIQYYNGEERAKGNILERFSAQQFPDLHSELNLSSLELGDSALYFCASSAWDSGNEQFFGPGTRLTVL.

The chain uses TRBV27 and TRBJ2-5; maybe TRBD1 (5 bases). The V end lost 2 bases, the J end lost 4 bases, and 11 bases lay between the germline ends. There are 14 residues in the CDR3. Germline CDR1 and CDR2: MNHEY and SMNVEV (reference sequence). CDR3 sequence (DNA): TGTGCCAGCAGTTTAAGGGGCAGGTCAGAGACCCAGTACTTC. This sequence encodes CASSLRGRSETQYF.

This clone was picked up one time. The V gene is TRBV7-9, the J gene TRBJ2-4; 12 bases map to TRBD2. Germline values: CDR1 SEHNR, CDR2 FQNEAQ (reference sequence). J was trimmed by 8 bases and V by 5 bases; bases with no gene match: 7. This CDR3 spans 15 amino acids. The CDR3 DNA sequence: TGTGCCAGCAGCCCCGGACTAGCGGGAATTGACATTCAGTACTTC. This encodes CASSPGLAGIDIQYF.

The chain joins TRBV28 to TRBJ2-1, with D maybe TRBD2 (5 bases). Trimming took off 7 bases at V and 5 bases at J, with 12 bases between the two ends. Per germline, CDR1 MDHEN and CDR2 SYDVKM. This CDR3 comprises 13 residues. The CDR3 loop is CASTPAGNNEQFF. The CDR3 bases are TGTGCCAGCACCCCGGCGGGCAACAATGAGCAGTTCTTC.

This clone was observed a single time. Here the CDR3 reads CASSTRQGSQETQYF. DNA of the CDR3: TGTGCCAGCAGCACCCGACAGGGTTCCCAAGAGACCCAGTACTTC. The chain recombines TRBV9 with TRBJ2-5; TRBD1 matches at 7 bases. This CDR3 spans 15 amino acids. Germline V gene data show CDR1 as SGDLS and CDR2 as YYNGEE. V trimming: 4 bases; J trimming: 1 base; junction bases outside the gene matches: 7.

This chain links TRBV5-1 with TRBJ1-2; perhaps TRBD1 as D (6 bases). The CDR3 runs 15 residues. Germline CDR1 and CDR2: SGHRS and YFSETQ. V lost 4 bases, J lost 2 bases, and 15 bases lay in between. The CDR3 region is CASSTTTGINYGYTF. CDR3 nucleotides: TGCGCCAGCAGCACAACGACAGGTATAAACTATGGCTACACCTTC.

This chain links TRBV27 with TRBJ2-1; TRBD2 aligns across 9 bases. The CDR3 has 15 amino acids. V gave up 1 base and J gave up 9 bases; unmatched junction bases: 7. Germline loops: CDR1 MNHEY, CDR2 SMNVEV (reference sequence). The CDR3 region has the DNA TGTGCCAGCAGTTTATACTCTAGCGGGACACGTGAGCAGTTCTTC. Its translation is CASSLYSSGTREQFF.